The rows below give T cell receptor beta chains drawn from one sample of a study of T cells after yellow fever vaccination. TCRdb itself ran the 5' RACE reads through MiXCR, one entry per CDR3 protein. The sample has approximately 300,000 distinct CDR3 sequences, 8.5% to 10% seen once. Sequences were derived from PBMCs, sampled on the day of the first yellow fever vaccination. These receptor sequences come from a young man who received the YFV17D yellow fever vaccine. The CDR3 runs from the conserved cysteine through the conserved F or W. The order of the fields is D gene, clone size, J gene, V gene, CDR3 protein, CDR3 DNA. D genes are given only for firm matches. Clone size, where shown, is once, few, many, or a class for clones that have expanded.

>.|.|TRBJ1-1|TRBV7-9
CASSLRGEANTEAFF
TGTGCCAGCAGCTTAAGGGGTGAAGCGAACACTGAAGCTTTCTTT
>TRBD1|few|TRBJ1-1|TRBV6-5
CASSSQRGRGNTEAFF
TGTGCCAGCAGCTCTCAGAGGGGGCGGGGGAACACTGAAGCTTTCTTT
>.|.|TRBJ1-2|TRBV29-1
CSVDLAEPYGYTF
TGCAGCGTTGACTTGGCAGAACCCTATGGCTACACCTTC
>TRBD2|many|TRBJ2-5|TRBV6-5
CASSYSASGDQETQYF
TGTGCCAGCAGTTACTCAGCTAGCGGGGACCAAGAGACCCAGTACTTC
>.|.|TRBJ2-5|TRBV7-6
CASSFWGDKETQYF
TGTGCCAGCAGCTTTTGGGGGGACAAAGAGACCCAGTACTTC
>.|.|TRBJ2-1|TRBV12-3/TRBV12-4
CASSLMAQYNEQFF
TGTGCCAGCAGTTTAATGGCCCAGTACAATGAGCAGTTCTTC
>TRBD2|.|TRBJ2-2|TRBV5-4
CAGLEVNTGELFF
TGTGCCGGACTAGAGGTGAACACCGGGGAGCTGTTTTTT
>.|few|TRBJ1-6|TRBV5-4
CASSVSGEGHSPLHF
TGTGCCAGCAGCGTATCAGGCGAGGGGCATTCACCCCTCCACTTT
>TRBD2|.|TRBJ2-1|TRBV4-2
CASSPISGGLSDNEQFF
TGTGCCAGCAGCCCTATAAGCGGGGGGCTTTCCGACAATGAGCAGTTCTTC
>TRBD1|few|TRBJ2-3|TRBV4-1
CASSQVRGSTDTQYF
TGCGCCAGCAGCCAAGTCAGGGGGAGCACAGATACGCAGTATTTT
>.|few|TRBJ2-1|TRBV5-6
CASSFRGALYNEQFF
TGTGCCAGCAGCTTTCGGGGGGCCCTCTACAATGAGCAGTTCTTC
>.|few|TRBJ2-1|TRBV14
CASSQEGRIPFDEQFF
TGTGCCAGCAGCCAAGAGGGCAGAATCCCGTTCGATGAGCAGTTCTTC
>TRBD2|.|TRBJ2-3|TRBV7-9
CASSLAGGPWSTDTQYF
TGTGCCAGCAGCTTGGCGGGGGGGCCTTGGAGCACAGATACGCAGTATTTT
>TRBD2|few|TRBJ2-1|TRBV5-1
CASSPLTSVNEQFF
TGCGCCAGCAGCCCGCTAACTAGCGTCAATGAGCAGTTCTTC
>.|.|TRBJ1-6|TRBV5-1
CASSRGTPFNSPLHF
TGCGCCAGCAGCAGAGGGACACCGTTCAATTCACCCCTCCACTTT
>TRBD1|.|TRBJ1-6|TRBV7-2
CASSFYRGQGRNSPLHF
TGTGCCAGCAGCTTTTACCGCGGACAGGGACGGAATTCACCCCTCCACTTT
>TRBD1|few|TRBJ2-3|TRBV7-3
CASSSGQGATDTQYF
TGTGCCAGCAGCTCTGGACAGGGGGCGACAGATACGCAGTATTTT
>.|many|TRBJ1-1|TRBV20-1
CSARAHMNTEAFF
TGCAGTGCTAGAGCACACATGAACACTGAAGCTTTCTTT
>TRBD2|few|TRBJ2-3|TRBV4-1
CASSPGTSGGYTDTQYF
TGCGCCAGCAGCCCGGGGACTAGCGGGGGCTACACAGATACGCAGTATTTT
>.|few|TRBJ2-1|TRBV6-1
CASRFDGFNEQFF
TGTGCCAGCAGATTCGACGGGTTCAATGAGCAGTTCTTC
>.|few|TRBJ1-1|TRBV10-3
CAISESSRGPEAFF
TGTGCCATCAGTGAGTCCTCCAGGGGACCTGAAGCTTTCTTT
>.|few|TRBJ2-3|TRBV6-2/TRBV6-3
CASSRPGSDTQYF
TGTGCCAGCAGTAGACCCGGGTCAGATACGCAGTATTTT
>.|.|TRBJ1-6|TRBV6-5
CASSHPPNQSPLHF
TGTGCCAGCAGTCACCCCCCGAACCAGTCACCCCTCCACTTT
>TRBD1|few|TRBJ2-3|TRBV6-2/TRBV6-3
CASSFGQGADTQYF
TGTGCCAGCAGTTTTGGACAGGGGGCAGATACGCAGTATTTT
>.|many|TRBJ2-5|TRBV6-1
CASSEGETQYF
TGTGCCAGCAGTGAAGGGGAGACCCAGTACTTC